This T cell receptor beta chain was sequenced for a study of blood T cell repertoires in COVID-19. Produced via immunoSEQ multiplex PCR; TCRdb's table is partial and in-frame only. The profile shows 180,000 or so clones, roughly 89% of them singletons. V lost 5 bases and J lost 4, with 14 bases in between. The CDR3 runs to 14 residues. Germline CDR1 reads LGHNA; CDR2 reads YSLEER. The clonotype originates from a woman aged 45-59 years with acute or convalescent COVID-19. The rearrangement uses TRBV4-3 and TRBJ2-5; D is possibly TRBD1 (6 bases). The sample taken for sequencing was peripheral blood. CDR3 amino acids: CASSNRAQGETQYF. CDR3 DNA sequence: TGCGCCAGCAGCAATAGGGCACAGGGAGAGACCCAGTACTTC.